This TCR beta chain was observed in a study of cytomegalovirus exposure and HLA in healthy donors. Study-level findings and limits: Several V segments, TRBV6-2 and TRBV6-3 among them, could not be told apart and were dropped. Previous analysis showed most TCR beta V segments were productive about 90% or about 30% of the time. Later on, a genetic analysis was performed. It linked a missense variant in DCLRE1C with V- and J-gene trimming of TCR beta. High specificity and sensitivity for cytomegalovirus status were reported for the classifier.

PCR used 60 Vbeta primers and 13 Jbeta primers. Generated by immunoSEQ multiplex PCR, the TCRdb table keeps only in-frame clones and is missing some. Seen here are 140,000 to 150,000 clones, over 75% observed once, and the top ten hold approximately 1.8%. As for this clone: Its target is not known.

The CDR3 consists of 13 residues. The V end was cut by 4 bases, the J end by 2 bases, with 11 bases between. Germline CDR1 GTSNPN, CDR2 SVGIG (reference sequence). V is TRBV30 and J is TRBJ2-5, with D possibly being TRBD1 (6 bases). The sample comprised PBMCs. The sequence was collected from a middle-aged man in good health and CMV-seronegative. The DNA for the CDR3 is TGTGCCTGGAAGGGGGATTGGCAAGAGACCCAGTACTTC. Residues: CAWKGDWQETQYF.